What follows are 3 T cell receptor beta chains derived from one specimen sequenced in a study of blood T cell repertoires in COVID-19. Here immunoSEQ multiplex PCR was the method, and the copy in TCRdb shows in-frame clones only, minus some. The sample lists around 140,000 clones, roughly 81% seen once, with approximately 9% in the top ten. The sequencing sample was made of peripheral blood. These receptors were collected from a woman aged 45 to 65 with active or convalescent COVID-19.

J is TRBJ1-2 and V is TRBV7-9; TRBD1 aligns across 9 bases. Per germline, CDR1 SEHNR and CDR2 FQNEAQ (reference sequence). Germline trimming cut 4 bases from V and 8 bases from J; bases unmatched to any gene: 8. The CDR3 runs to 14 residues. The CDR3 bases are TGTGCCAGCAGCTCCCCGGGACAGGGTGTCGGCTACACCTTC. Its protein is CASSSPGQGVGYTF.

The V and J genes are TRBV2 and TRBJ2-1, with 11 bases fitting TRBD2. Germline trimming cut 4 bases from V and 7 bases from J; bases unmatched to any gene: 6. Germline CDR1 is SNHLY and CDR2 is FYNNEI. The CDR3 runs 15 residues. CDR3 in amino acids: CASSGRLAGGNEQFF. CDR3 nucleotides: TGTGCCAGCAGTGGGAGGCTAGCGGGAGGTAATGAGCAGTTCTTC. Using reference TRBV2 and TRBJ2-1 for the parts outside the CDR3, the full variable domain is EPEVTQTPSHQVTQMGQEVILRCVPISNHLYFYWYRQILGQKVEFLVSFYNNEISEKSEIFDDQFSVERPDGSNFTLKIRSTKLEDSAMYFCASSGRLAGGNEQFFGPGTRLTVL.

This clone has a handful of counts. V and J are TRBV7-2 and TRBJ1-5; D is perhaps TRBD1 (5 bases). The CDR3 runs 16 residues. Trimming pared 1 base from V and 5 bases from J, leaving 15 bases between. The V gene's germline CDR1 is SGHTA and CDR2 FQGNSA. CDR3 sequence reads: CASSLGGVGIHQPQHF. Written as DNA, the CDR3 is TGTGCCAGCAGCTTAGGGGGGGTTGGGATACATCAGCCCCAGCATTTT.